The 7 T cell receptor beta chains listed next were all sequenced from one sample in a study of OX40 agonist ivuxolimab in advanced cancers. Sequencing was performed with immunoSEQ multiplex PCR; in TCRdb, only in-frame clones are kept and a portion is missing. The table records under 70,000 clones, 92% of them present only once. The specimen was CD4+ or CD8+ T cells sorted from blood, collected in a trial of the OX40 agonist ivuxolimab. The source of these receptors is an adult with an advanced solid tumor such as melanoma, head and neck, liver or kidney cancer.

This chain links TRBV6-6 with TRBJ2-5; 7 bases line up with TRBD2. CDR1 and CDR2 from the germline V gene are MNHNY and SVGAGI (reference sequence). The CDR3 contains 16 residues. J lost 4 bases, V lost 2 bases, and 10 bases had no gene match. The CDR3 loop is CASSYVAGVTRETQYF. The CDR3 DNA sequence: TGTGCCAGCAGTTACGTTGCGGGGGTCACGCGAGAGACCCAGTACTTC.

The chain combines TRBV9 with TRBJ1-2; D unclear. V was trimmed by 0 bases and J by 3 bases, leaving 9 bases between them. The CDR3 covers 14 residues. Germline lookup yields CDR1 SGDLS and CDR2 YYNGEE. CDR3 residues: CASSVATGDYGYTF. The DNA of the CDR3 is TGTGCCAGCAGCGTAGCTACGGGTGACTATGGCTACACCTTC. The entire variable domain, with the rest obtained from reference TRBV9 and TRBJ1-2, is as follows: DSGVTQTPKHLITATGQRVTLRCSPRSGDLSVYWYQQSLDQGLQFLIQYYNGEERAKGNILERFSAQQFPDLHSELNLSSLELGDSALYFCASSVATGDYGYTFGSGTRLTVV.

The chain uses TRBV9 and TRBJ1-2, with 9 bases identical to TRBD1. After removal of 0 bases from V and 6 bases from J, the junction contained 6 bases not matched to a gene. Germline V gene lookup returns CDR1 SGDLS and CDR2 YYNGEE. The CDR3 runs 15 residues. The CDR3 nucleotides are TGTGCCAGCAGCGTAGAGGGAGGGGACAGGGATGGCTACACCTTC. Protein sequence: CASSVEGGDRDGYTF.

The rearrangement uses TRBV2 and TRBJ2-1; D uncertain. V was clipped by 0 bases and J by 6 bases, with 6 bases between them. Germline V lookup: CDR1 SNHLY, CDR2 FYNNEI. This CDR3 is built from 13 residues. The CDR3, as DNA: TGTGCCAGCAGTGAAGCGCGCAGCAATGAGCAGTTCTTC. Protein: CASSEARSNEQFF.

The chain employs TRBV29-1 and TRBJ2-3, with 8 positions matching TRBD2. V dropped 0 bases and J dropped 5; count of bases not matched to a gene: 4. This CDR3 contains 14 residues. Germline V gene data show CDR1 as SQVTM and CDR2 as ANQGSEA. The CDR3 DNA reads as TGCAGCGTTGAAGACGGGACTAGGGGAGATACGCAGTATTTT. It encodes CSVEDGTRGDTQYF.

The rearrangement joins TRBV13 to TRBJ1-2; possible D gene TRBD1, 5 bases. Per the germline V gene, CDR1 is PRHDT and CDR2 is FYEKMQ (reference sequence). Trimming stripped 0 bases from V and 4 bases from J, with 9 bases between. CDR3 length: 14 residues. The CDR3 region is CASSLGQDFYGYTF. The CDR3 DNA reads as TGTGCCAGCAGCTTAGGACAGGACTTCTATGGCTACACCTTC.

This clone was recorded once. This rearrangement joins TRBV15 to TRBJ2-5; TRBD1 or TRBD2 may be the D gene (5 bases each). V lost 1 base and J lost 1, with 7 bases in between. CDR3 size: 14 residues. Per germline, CDR1 LNHNV and CDR2 YYDKDF (reference sequence). In DNA form, the CDR3 reads TGTGCCACCAGCAGAGGGGGGACCCAAGAGACCCAGTACTTC. This codes for CATSRGGTQETQYF. The complete variable domain, with remaining parts taken from reference TRBV15 and TRBJ2-5, reads DAMVIQNPRYQVTQFGKPVTLSCSQTLNHNVMYWYQQKSSQAPKLLFHYYDKDFNNEADTPDNFQSRRPNTSFCFLDIRSPGLGDTAMYLCATSRGGTQETQYFGPGTRLLVL.